The 32 T cell receptor beta chains below were found in one sample sequenced in a study of T cell responses to AZD1222 COVID-19 vaccine. Clones were sequenced by immunoSEQ multiplex PCR, and TCRdb holds only the in-frame ones, with some missing. The sample includes 140,000 or so clones, about 90% of them seen just once. Source: peripheral blood, taken 28 days after the second AZD1222 dose. These receptors came from an adult who received the AZD1222 COVID-19 vaccine.

The chain employs TRBV28 and TRBJ2-3; weak D call: TRBD1 (6 bases). V was trimmed by 2 bases and J by 1 base, leaving 13 bases between them. Germline V gene data show CDR1 as MDHEN and CDR2 as SYDVKM. The CDR3 length is 16 residues. This CDR3 reads CASSLPDRPGTDTQYF. The CDR3 coding sequence is TGTGCCAGCAGTTTACCGGACAGACCTGGCACAGATACGCAGTATTTT.

This chain joins TRBV19 and TRBJ2-1; a weak D match, TRBD2 (6 bases). V gave up 1 base and J gave up 8 bases, with 15 bases separating them. Germline V gene data show CDR1 as LNHDA and CDR2 as SQIVND (reference sequence). The CDR3 spans 15 residues. The CDR3 region is CASSIGPRGSDEQFF. The CDR3 bases are TGTGCCAGTAGTATAGGTCCTCGGGGGTCCGATGAGCAGTTCTTC.

The rearrangement links TRBV29-1 to TRBJ1-1; D is perhaps TRBD1 (6 bases). Between the trimmed V and J ends, which lost 7 bases and 5 bases, there was a span of 11 bases. The CDR3 is 11 amino acids. Germline-derived CDR1 and CDR2 are SQVTM and ANQGSEA. The CDR3 is CSALGGTEAFF. The CDR3 bases are TGCAGCGCCTTAGGGGGAACTGAAGCTTTCTTT.

CDR3 amino acids: CASSQDQGGTPYNEQFF. The CDR3 bases are TGCGCCAGCAGCCAAGATCAAGGCGGGACTCCCTACAATGAGCAGTTCTTC. The rearrangement links TRBV4-3 to TRBJ2-1; maybe TRBD2 (6 bases). Germline CDR1 is LGHNA and CDR2 is YSLEER. The CDR3 runs 17 residues. Trimming took off 0 bases at V and 2 bases at J, with 14 bases between the two ends.

The rearrangement links TRBV11-2 to TRBJ1-1; D remains ambiguous. The CDR3 consists of 11 residues. Germline V CDR1 and CDR2: SGHAT, FQNNGV. V was clipped by 8 bases and J by 3 bases, with 7 bases between them. The CDR3, as DNA: TGTGCCAGCGCGGTGCACACTGAAGCTTTCTTT. Translation gives CASAVHTEAFF.

The genes are TRBV18 and TRBJ1-2; 10 bases match TRBD1. The V gene's germline CDR1 is KGHSH and CDR2 LQKENI. CDR3 length: 15 residues. With 3 bases clipped from V and 7 bases from J, the junction kept 8 bases outside the gene matches. The CDR3 here is CASSPGTGDKSGYTF. CDR3 DNA sequence: TGTGCCAGCTCACCCGGGACAGGGGATAAGAGTGGCTACACCTTC.

This chain uses TRBV20-1 with TRBJ1-1; D uncertain. The germline gives CDR1 DFQATT, CDR2 SNEGSKA (reference sequence). The CDR3 contains 16 residues. V lost 3 bases, J lost 0 bases, and 17 bases lay in between. The CDR3 loop is CSASPTERIMNTEAFF. The DNA for the CDR3 is TGCAGTGCTAGTCCTACAGAGAGAATTATGAACACTGAAGCTTTCTTT.

The chain combines TRBV2 with TRBJ1-5, with D possibly matching TRBD1 (5 bases). The CDR3 is made up of 15 amino acids. Trimming shortened V by 8 bases and J by 5 bases, and 19 bases separated the two germline ends. Germline V lookup: CDR1 SNHLY, CDR2 FYNNEI. CDR3 protein: CASGPAGRADQPQHF. CDR3 in DNA: TGTGCCAGCGGGCCGGCGGGCAGGGCGGATCAGCCCCAGCATTTT.

This clone appeared a single time. The chain links TRBV7-5 to TRBJ2-7; the table names TRBD1, a call not compared with the DNA. TRBV7-5 is noted as a pseudogene. This CDR3 has 15 amino acids. CDR3 residues: CARSLGSVSSYEQYF. CDR3 coding DNA: TGTGCCAGAAGCTTAGGGTCCGTCAGCTCCTACGAGCAGTACTTC.

This rearrangement joins TRBV5-1 to TRBJ1-6; D might be TRBD1 (6 bases). The germline CDR1 and CDR2 sequences are SGHRS and YFSETQ. Deletions cut 3 bases from V and 6 bases from J, with 19 bases between. The CDR3 has 17 amino acids. CDR3 in amino acids: CASSSRDRRDSNSPLHF. In DNA form, the CDR3 reads TGCGCCAGCAGCTCACGAGACAGGCGCGATAGTAATTCACCCCTCCACTTT.

The chain is built from TRBV3-1 (or the pseudogene TRBV3-2) and TRBJ1-4; 8 nucleotides align to TRBD1. This CDR3 has 16 amino acids. V shed 6 bases and J 4 bases; nucleotides not matched to a gene: 10. The germline V gene has CDR1 LGHDT and CDR2 YNNKEL (reference sequence). CDR3 sequence reads: CASRGTGRLDNEKLFF. CDR3 sequence (DNA): TGTGCCAGCAGGGGGACAGGCCGACTAGATAATGAAAAACTGTTTTTT.

V usage is TRBV7-3 and J usage is TRBJ2-1; D perhaps matches TRBD1 (5 bases). From germline, CDR1 is SGHTA and CDR2 FQGTGA. The V end was cut by 1 base, the J end by 8 bases, with 12 bases between. This CDR3 region has 14 residues. The CDR3 DNA follows: TGTGCCAGCAGCTTAAATCCAGGGTCCGATGAGCAGTTCTTC. Its translation: CASSLNPGSDEQFF.

The chain uses TRBV6-4 and TRBJ1-5, with TRBD1 matching over 10 bases. From germline, CDR1 is MRHNA and CDR2 SNTAGT. The CDR3 totals 15 residues. The ends lost 3 bases at V and 8 bases at J; junction bases unmatched: 7. The DNA of the CDR3 is TGTGCCAGCAGTGAAGGGACAGGGGCAGGGGAGCCCCAGCATTTT. This gives the protein CASSEGTGAGEPQHF.

The rearrangement uses TRBV3-1 (or the pseudogene TRBV3-2) and TRBJ2-5, with 11 nucleotides matching TRBD2. This CDR3 has 16 residues. Trimming at V came to 1 base and at J to 4 bases, leaving 5 bases not matched to a gene. Germline CDR1 LGHDT, CDR2 YNNKEL (reference sequence). CDR3 DNA: TGTGCCAGCAGCCAAGGTAGCGGGGGGGCTGGAGAGACCCAGTACTTC. It encodes CASSQGSGGAGETQYF.

The chain has TRBV27 and TRBJ1-2; 9 positions agree with TRBD1. V shed 6 bases, J shed 4 bases, and the junction held 9 bases outside the gene matches. The CDR3 covers 15 residues. The germline V gene has CDR1 MNHEY and CDR2 SMNVEV (reference sequence). This chain's CDR3 is CASRAQGARGYGYTF. The CDR3 DNA reads as TGTGCCAGCAGAGCACAGGGGGCACGAGGCTATGGCTACACCTTC.

The V and J genes are TRBV19 and TRBJ2-2, with D maybe TRBD1 (6 bases). Germline V CDR1 and CDR2: LNHDA, SQIVND (reference sequence). The CDR3 extends over 15 amino acids. With 8 bases removed from V and 2 bases from J, the gap between germline ends came to 15 bases. CDR3 protein: CASRAGQTNTGELFF. CDR3 sequence (DNA): TGTGCCAGTCGTGCTGGACAGACAAACACCGGGGAGCTGTTTTTT. The full variable domain, rest sourced from reference TRBV19 and TRBJ2-2, is DGGITQSPKYLFRKEGQNVTLSCEQNLNHDAMYWYRQDPGQGLRLIYYSQIVNDFQKGDIAEGYSVSREKKESFPLTVTSAQKNPTAFYLCASRAGQTNTGELFFGEGSRLTVL.

The chain carries TRBV7-2 and TRBJ2-7, with 10 bases matching TRBD1. This CDR3 comprises 16 residues. Per the germline V gene, CDR1 is SGHTA and CDR2 is FQGNSA. V gave up 5 bases and J gave up 5 bases; unmatched junction bases: 12. CDR3 in DNA: TGTGCCAGCAGCATTAGCGTTGGACAGGGGGTCCACGAGCAGTACTTC. It specifies CASSISVGQGVHEQYF.

This sequence joins TRBV11-2 and TRBJ2-7; the D gene is possibly TRBD1 (6 bases). Between the trimmed V and J ends, which lost 5 bases and 6 bases, there was a span of 23 bases. The CDR3 runs 16 residues. The germline gives CDR1 SGHAT, CDR2 FQNNGV. CDR3 residues: CASSPQLRQDRVEQYF. CDR3 bases: TGTGCCAGCAGCCCCCAGCTGCGACAGGATCGAGTCGAGCAGTACTTC.

The J gene is TRBJ1-5, the V gene TRBV7-2; D is ambiguous. Germline CDR1 reads SGHTA; CDR2 reads FQGNSA. This CDR3 is 15 amino acids long. V was shortened by 2 bases and J by 0 bases, with 8 bases between the two germline ends. CDR3: CASSLRWDSNQPQHF. The CDR3 nucleotides read TGTGCCAGCAGCTTAAGGTGGGATAGCAATCAGCCCCAGCATTTT.

This chain connects TRBV3-1 (or the pseudogene TRBV3-2) to TRBJ1-5, with TRBD1 as a possible D gene (5 bases). The CDR3 has 13 amino acids. V gave up 2 bases and J gave up 6 bases, with 8 bases separating them. Germline V CDR1 and CDR2: LGHDT, YNNKEL (reference sequence). Written as DNA, the CDR3 is TGTGCCAGCAGCCAACGGGGCCGTCAGCCCCAGCATTTT. Its translation: CASSQRGRQPQHF.

This chain uses TRBV6-2 or TRBV6-3 with TRBJ2-3; D possibly corresponds to TRBD1 (6 bases). V lost 2 bases and J 4 bases, leaving 13 bases between the germline ends. In germline, CDR1 is MNHEY, CDR2 SVGEGT. There are 15 residues in the CDR3. The CDR3 loop is CASSYPGALSDTQYF. The DNA for the CDR3 is TGTGCCAGCAGTTACCCAGGGGCACTATCAGATACGCAGTATTTT.

The chain employs TRBV9 and TRBJ1-6, with a weak D call TRBD1 (6 bases). V was cut by 0 bases and J by 8 bases, with 9 bases left in between. CDR1 and CDR2 (germline): SGDLS, YYNGEE. This CDR3 contains 14 residues. The CDR3: CASSVGGQHSPLHF. CDR3 bases: TGTGCCAGCAGCGTAGGTGGACAGCATTCACCCCTCCACTTT.

V and J are TRBV14 and TRBJ2-7; D not resolved. This CDR3 has 14 amino acids. V gave up 3 bases and J gave up 3 bases, with 12 bases separating them. The V gene's germline CDR1 is SGHDN and CDR2 FVKESK. CDR3 loop: CASSHLTTGYEQYF. The DNA of the CDR3 is TGTGCCAGCAGCCACTTGACGACTGGCTACGAGCAGTACTTC.

CDR3 DNA: TGTGCCAGCAGCGTTGTAACCGCAGGGATTTTGGTAGAGACCCAGTACTTC. This encodes CASSVVTAGILVETQYF. V usage is TRBV5-6 and J usage is TRBJ2-5; a possible D gene is TRBD1 (5 bases). The V gene lost 4 bases and the J gene lost 4 bases, with 23 bases spanning the gap. The CDR3 consists of 17 residues. The germline V gene has CDR1 SGHDT and CDR2 YYEEEE. Supplemented by reference TRBV5-6 and TRBJ2-5, the full variable domain reads DAGVTQSPTHLIKTRGQQVTLRCSPKSGHDTVSWYQQALGQGPQFIFQYYEEEERQRGNFPDRFSGHQFPNYSSELNVNALLLGDSALYLCASSVVTAGILVETQYFGPGTRLLVL.

This clone was seen only once. At one of its ends the junction is not consistent with the germline gene, which may arise from a read error. V usage is TRBV20-1 and J usage is TRBJ1-2; 8 nucleotides match TRBD1. The length of the CDR3 is 11 residues. Germline V gene sequence: CDR1 DFQATT, CDR2 SNEGSKA (reference sequence). Written as DNA, the CDR3 is TGCAGTGCTAGAGGCTTGGGACAGGAGGCCTTC. Amino acid sequence: CSARGLGQEAF.

The V call is TRBV6-4, the J call TRBJ2-3; 11 bases are a match to TRBD2. J was trimmed by 3 bases and V by 4 bases; bases with no gene match: 0. This CDR3 region has 14 residues. In germline, CDR1 is MRHNA, CDR2 SNTAGT. The CDR3, as DNA: TGTGCCAGCAGTGGGACTAGCGGGACAGATACGCAGTATTTT. This gives the protein CASSGTSGTDTQYF.

This chain links TRBV4-3 with TRBJ1-1; D is uncertain. CDR3 length equals 16 residues. Germline V gene sequence: CDR1 LGHNA, CDR2 YSLEER. V lost 0 bases to trimming and J lost 0 bases, with 11 bases between them. The CDR3 sequence: CASSQDRGLVNTEAFF. CDR3 in DNA: TGCGCCAGCAGCCAAGATAGAGGGTTGGTGAACACTGAAGCTTTCTTT.

The chain carries TRBV7-9 and TRBJ1-4, with TRBD1 identical over 7 bases. The germline V gene encodes CDR1 SEHNR and CDR2 FQNEAQ (reference sequence). Trimming removed 1 base from V and 3 bases from J; junction bases left unmatched: 8. This CDR3 spans 17 amino acids. The CDR3 sequence: CASSLGGQPSSNEKLFF. For the CDR3, the DNA is TGTGCCAGCAGCTTAGGGGGACAGCCCTCATCTAATGAAAAACTGTTTTTT.

V usage is TRBV7-8 and J usage is TRBJ1-1; D perhaps matches TRBD1 (6 bases). The length of the CDR3 is 15 residues. Trimming left V 3 bases short and J 1 base short, with 12 bases between. CDR1 is SGHVS and CDR2 is FQNEAQ in the germline V gene. This CDR3 reads CASSFNVRGNTEAFF. For the CDR3, the DNA is TGTGCCAGCAGCTTTAATGTCAGGGGGAACACTGAAGCTTTCTTT.

The chain links TRBV24-1 to TRBJ1-5; 7 bases map to TRBD1. The V gene end was trimmed by 8 bases and the J gene end by 7 bases; junction bases not matched to a gene: 4. The CDR3 sequence is 12 residues long. The germline V gene has CDR1 KGHDR and CDR2 SFDVKD. The CDR3 here is CATKQGRQPQHF. Written as DNA, the CDR3 is TGTGCCACCAAACAGGGGCGGCAGCCCCAGCATTTT.

The chain recombines TRBV13 with TRBJ2-7; no firm D call. Deletions cut 3 bases from V and 7 bases from J, with 10 bases between. CDR1 PRHDT and CDR2 FYEKMQ come from the germline V gene (reference sequence). The CDR3 contains 12 residues. As DNA, the CDR3 is TGTGCCAGCAGCTTGCCCCTGGGAGAGCAGTACTTC. Its protein is CASSLPLGEQYF.

This chain joins TRBV28 and TRBJ1-5; D is possibly TRBD1 (6 bases). There are 17 residues in the CDR3. V was clipped by 6 bases and J by 2 bases, with 20 bases between them. Germline-derived CDR1 and CDR2 are MDHEN and SYDVKM. The CDR3 sequence is CASRPGSGALGNQPQHF. The CDR3 DNA is TGTGCCAGCAGACCTGGGTCAGGGGCGCTTGGCAATCAGCCCCAGCATTTT. The full variable domain, with the rest looked up from reference TRBV28 and TRBJ1-5, is DVKVTQSSRYLVKRTGEKVFLECVQDMDHENMFWYRQDPGLGLRLIYFSYDVKMKEKGDIPEGYSVSREKKERFSLILESASTNQTSMYLCASRPGSGALGNQPQHFGDGTRLSIL.